Listed here are 18 T cell receptor beta chains from one sample, sequenced in a study of PD-1 blockade in classical Hodgkin lymphoma. Sequencing was performed with immunoSEQ multiplex PCR; in TCRdb, only in-frame clones are kept and a portion is missing. The data hold roughly 39,000 clones, with 77% observed a single time. Time point indicated: cycle 4 day 1 (C4D1), after five to seven weeks of nivolumab. Every patient relapsed after autologous stem cell transplantation, and brentuximab vedotin exposure varied. The sequencing used peripheral blood mononuclear cells (PBMCs), collected before the fourth cycle of nivolumab. These receptors all come from a human donor with classical Hodgkin lymphoma.

The chain uses TRBV30 and TRBJ1-5; D is unresolved. This CDR3 has 13 amino acids. Germline-derived CDR1 and CDR2 are GTSNPN and SVGIG (reference sequence). V was pared by 0 bases and J by 5 bases, with 8 bases between. In DNA form, the CDR3 reads TGTGCCTGGAGTGTAAGTTTGGATCAGCCCCAGCATTTT. Translating gives CAWSVSLDQPQHF.

The CDR3 here is CASSPVEGGYTEAFF. The DNA of the CDR3 is TGTGCCAGCAGTCCCGTGGAGGGAGGGTATACTGAAGCTTTCTTT. The chain recombines TRBV7-2 with TRBJ1-1; no clear D gene. The germline V and J ends were trimmed by 6 bases and 5 bases, with 19 bases remaining between them. From germline, CDR1 is SGHTA and CDR2 FQGNSA. The CDR3 is 15 amino acids.

The chain has TRBV7-9 and TRBJ1-1; D remains unclear. Germline lookup yields CDR1 SEHNR and CDR2 FQNEAQ (reference sequence). The CDR3 extends over 12 amino acids. Trimming removed 6 bases at V and 2 bases at J, with 7 bases between. The CDR3 here is CASSTANTEAFF. The CDR3 region has the DNA TGTGCCAGCAGTACAGCCAACACTGAAGCTTTCTTT.

This chain uses TRBV18 with TRBJ1-2; D is uncertain. Trimming shortened V by 5 bases and J by 6 bases, and 13 bases separated the two germline ends. Germline V lookup: CDR1 KGHSH, CDR2 LQKENI. The CDR3 loop spans 13 amino acids. The CDR3: CASSESDENGYTF. The CDR3 DNA reads as TGTGCCAGCTCAGAAAGCGACGAGAATGGCTACACCTTC.

The J gene is TRBJ2-7, the V gene TRBV7-6; tentatively, D is TRBD1 (5 bases). The CDR3 runs to 13 residues. The germline V gene has CDR1 SGHVS and CDR2 FNYEAQ. The V end lost 2 bases, the J end lost 3 bases, and 8 bases lay between the germline ends. CDR3 bases: TGTGCCAGCAGCTTACAGGGTTTCTACGAGCAGTACTTC. This translates into CASSLQGFYEQYF.

The V gene is TRBV7-2, the J gene TRBJ2-3, with D possibly being TRBD2 (7 bases). The germline V gene has CDR1 SGHTA and CDR2 FQGNSA. With 5 bases removed from V and 1 base from J, the gap between germline ends came to 13 bases. This CDR3 region has 15 residues. Written as DNA, the CDR3 is TGTGCCAGCAGCATCCGGGGGGCGGGCACAGATACGCAGTATTTT. As protein: CASSIRGAGTDTQYF.

This clone has only a few counts. V gene TRBV6-5 combines with J gene TRBJ1-2, with a tentative D call TRBD1 (5 bases). The CDR3 extends over 13 amino acids. CDR1 and CDR2 from the germline V gene are MNHEY and SVGAGI. V lost 5 bases and J lost 7, with 14 bases in between. The CDR3 coding sequence is TGTGCCAGCAGTACCCCAGGGATCACTGGCTACACCTTC. Its protein product is CASSTPGITGYTF.

The chain is built from TRBV21-1 and TRBJ1-6. TRBV21-1 is a pseudogene segment. The CDR3 contains 17 residues. The CDR3 region is CASSKVPAERYNSPLHF. CDR3 bases: TGTGCCAGCAGCAAAGTTCCAGCCGAACGCTATAATTCACCCCTCCACTTT.

Only a few counts were recorded for this clone. The gene calls are TRBV5-1 and TRBJ1-2, with 12 bases that match TRBD1. The J segment lost 2 bases and the V segment lost 4 bases, leaving 3 bases of the junction unmatched. Germline V gives CDR1 SGHRS, CDR2 YFSETQ. The CDR3 sequence is 15 residues long. The CDR3 loop reads CASSDGTGGNYGYTF. In DNA form, the CDR3 reads TGCGCCAGCAGCGACGGGACAGGGGGCAACTATGGCTACACCTTC.

This clone has a single count. The genes are TRBV9 and TRBJ1-6, with 7 bases lining up with TRBD1. This CDR3 is built from 15 residues. Losses at the gene ends were 2 bases for V and 5 bases for J; bases not matched to a gene: 4. From germline, CDR1 is SGDLS and CDR2 YYNGEE. In DNA, the CDR3 is TGTGCCAGCAGCGTGAGGCAGGGGGATAATTCACCCCTCCACTTT. It codes for CASSVRQGDNSPLHF.

V and J are TRBV6-5 and TRBJ2-3; no clear D. Germline CDR1 reads MNHEY; CDR2 reads SVGAGI. Trimming cost V 4 bases and J 2 bases, with 10 bases left between them. The CDR3 length is 14 residues. As DNA, the CDR3 is TGTGCCAGCAGTTCGACATATTCCACAGATACGCAGTATTTT. This sequence encodes CASSSTYSTDTQYF.

The chain has TRBV6-5 and TRBJ1-1; 8 positions match TRBD1. The CDR3 sequence is 14 residues long. V shed 6 bases, J shed 0 bases, and the junction held 3 bases outside the gene matches. Looked up from germline, CDR1 is MNHEY and CDR2 is SVGAGI. CDR3: CASRRTGLNTEAFF. The CDR3 region has the DNA TGTGCCAGCAGACGGACAGGGCTGAACACTGAAGCTTTCTTT.

This chain links TRBV27 with TRBJ2-5; D might be TRBD1 (6 bases). This CDR3 is 15 amino acids long. V dropped 2 bases and J dropped 4 bases, with 14 bases sitting between them. Germline V lookup: CDR1 MNHEY, CDR2 SMNVEV (reference sequence). The CDR3 DNA is TGTGCCAGCAGTTTAAATCTGGGGGCCCGAGAGACCCAGTACTTC. Translating it yields CASSLNLGARETQYF.

The CDR3 DNA is TGTGCCAGCAGCTTAGGGATCACCGGGGAGCTGTTTTTT. Its translation is CASSLGITGELFF. The chain has TRBV7-2 and TRBJ2-2; D not resolved. Germline CDR1 SGHTA, CDR2 FQGNSA. The CDR3 contains 13 residues. The V end was cut by 1 base, the J end by 4 bases, with 4 bases between.

The genes are TRBV7-2 and TRBJ2-3; the D gene is possibly TRBD2 (6 bases). The CDR3 contains 16 residues. Germline V gives CDR1 SGHTA, CDR2 FQGNSA. V shed 3 bases and J shed 4 bases, with 17 bases lying between them. This chain's CDR3 is CASSFLSRASADTQYF. The CDR3 DNA reads TGTGCCAGCAGCTTCTTGAGTCGGGCTAGCGCAGATACGCAGTATTTT.

The V call is TRBV11-2, the J call TRBJ1-1, with a tentative D call TRBD1 (6 bases). Germline CDR1 and CDR2: SGHAT and FQNNGV. With 2 bases removed from V and 4 bases from J, the gap between germline ends came to 11 bases. This CDR3 has 14 residues. DNA of the CDR3: TGTGCCAGCAGCTTATTGGGGGGGGCCACTGAAGCTTTCTTT. This gives the protein CASSLLGGATEAFF.

CDR3 residues: CASSQVNRGEQFF. In nucleotides, the CDR3 is TGTGCCAGCAGCCAGGTTAACAGAGGAGAGCAGTTCTTC. This sequence joins TRBV14 and TRBJ2-1; D is uncertain. From germline, CDR1 is SGHDN and CDR2 FVKESK. Trimming took off 3 bases at V and 10 bases at J, with 13 bases between the two ends. This CDR3 is built from 13 residues.

The rearrangement joins TRBV5-8 to TRBJ1-1; 7 bases fit TRBD1. This CDR3 is 17 amino acids long. The J segment lost 4 bases and the V segment lost 2 bases, leaving 14 bases of the junction unmatched. Germline-derived CDR1 and CDR2 are SGHTS and YDEGEE. CDR3 sequence reads: CASSFYRGPSSRTEAFF. The CDR3 DNA follows: TGTGCCAGCAGCTTCTACAGGGGACCATCATCCCGCACTGAAGCTTTCTTT.